This TCR beta chain originates from a study of monozygotic twins with inflammatory bowel disease. TCRdb derives one entry per CDR3 protein from the 5' RACE reads, leaving out DNA. The sample has fewer than 400,000 distinct CDR3 sequences; the top ten hold more than 4.5%. Germline-derived CDR1 and CDR2 are MNHEY and SVGAGI. This CDR3 is built from 16 residues. Sequencing was carried out using blood. This chain connects TRBV6-5 to TRBJ1-1. This receptor was taken from a human donor with ulcerative colitis or Crohn's disease, or a healthy co-twin of an affected twin (not recorded which). CDR3 sequence reads: CASSYRSPGRRAEAFF.